The 6 T cell receptor beta chains listed next were all sequenced from one sample in a study of glioma-infiltrating T cells after dendritic cell vaccination (dated by TCRdb to about 2016). Preparation of the library involved the immunoSEQ multiplex PCR assay. In TCRdb, the immuneACCESS table is reduced to in-frame sequences with V and J assigned. These tables do not hold every clone; where another copy was compared, an unresolved V gene accounts for under half, and the others remain unexplained. The sample includes almost 65,000 clones, with 82% observed a single time. Clones ranked in the top ten supply 9.2% of the sample. Material: blood, obtained before dendritic cell vaccination. These receptors were obtained from a human donor with glioblastoma.

The V call is TRBV19, the J call TRBJ1-2, with D perhaps matching TRBD1 (6 bases). The CDR3 loop spans 15 amino acids. Trimming pared 1 base from V and 4 bases from J, leaving 13 bases between. Germline CDR1 and CDR2: LNHDA and SQIVND (reference sequence). DNA for the CDR3: TGTGCCAGTAGTATAGCAACAGGGCATTCCTATGGCTACACCTTC. Amino acid sequence: CASSIATGHSYGYTF.

V and J are TRBV7-2 and TRBJ2-1; weak D call: TRBD2 (7 bases). Germline loops: CDR1 SGHTA, CDR2 FQGNSA. Deletions cut 5 bases from V and 7 bases from J, with 18 bases between. CDR3 size: 15 residues. The CDR3, as DNA: TGTGCCAGCAGCCCAGGTCGGGGGGCCAGGAATGAGCAGTTCTTC. It codes for CASSPGRGARNEQFF.

V is TRBV28 and J is TRBJ2-7; 9 bases line up with TRBD1. The CDR3 consists of 15 residues. The V segment lost 1 base and the J segment 3 bases; nucleotides outside the gene matches: 4. Per the germline V gene, CDR1 is MDHEN and CDR2 is SYDVKM. CDR3 DNA sequence: TGTGCCAGCAGTTTATTGCCGACAGGGGGCTACGAGCAGTACTTC. Its translation: CASSLLPTGGYEQYF. The whole variable domain, filled in from reference TRBV28 and TRBJ2-7, reads DVKVTQSSRYLVKRTGEKVFLECVQDMDHENMFWYRQDPGLGLRLIYFSYDVKMKEKGDIPEGYSVSREKKERFSLILESASTNQTSMYLCASSLLPTGGYEQYFGPGTRLTVT.

The chain uses TRBV6-1 and TRBJ1-1; no clear D. Germline CDR1 MNHNS, CDR2 SASEGT. The V end lost 2 bases, the J end lost 0 bases, and 13 bases lay between the germline ends. CDR3 size: 16 residues. The CDR3 is CASSEFGAGLNTEAFF. As DNA, the CDR3 is TGTGCCAGCAGTGAATTCGGCGCGGGCTTGAACACTGAAGCTTTCTTT.

The CDR3 reads CASSVTPGQGGYEQYF. The CDR3 DNA reads TGTGCCAGCAGCGTGACCCCGGGACAGGGCGGCTACGAGCAGTACTTC. V is TRBV9 and J is TRBJ2-7; 9 bases map to TRBD1. V lost 2 bases, J lost 3 bases, and 9 bases stayed unmatched. Germline CDR1 is SGDLS and CDR2 is YYNGEE. This CDR3 comprises 16 residues. Looking up the rest from reference TRBV9 and TRBJ2-7 gives the full variable domain: DSGVTQTPKHLITATGQRVTLRCSPRSGDLSVYWYQQSLDQGLQFLIQYYNGEERAKGNILERFSAQQFPDLHSELNLSSLELGDSALYFCASSVTPGQGGYEQYFGPGTRLTVT.

This chain joins TRBV5-1 and TRBJ1-6, with D possibly TRBD1 on 5 matching bases. V was trimmed by 1 base and J by 10 bases, leaving 15 bases between them. Germline V gene lookup returns CDR1 SGHRS and CDR2 YFSETQ. The CDR3 loop spans 15 amino acids. CDR3 sequence reads: CASSLSPQGISPLHF. CDR3 DNA: TGCGCCAGCAGCTTGTCTCCGCAGGGAATATCACCCCTCCACTTT. Full variable domain (missing parts from reference TRBV5-1 and TRBJ1-6): KAGVTQTPRYLIKTRGQQVTLSCSPISGHRSVSWYQQTPGQGLQFLFEYFSETQRNKGNFPGRFSGRQFSNSRSEMNVSTLELGDSALYLCASSLSPQGISPLHFGNGTRLTVT.